This entry concerns a single T cell receptor beta chain. Its antigen remains undetermined. No base-level quality is on record; no much larger clone is a single base apart. The record originates from a study of T cell responses to AZD1222 COVID-19 vaccine (dated by TCRdb to the early 2020s). Study-wide context: A total of about 240 trial participants underwent TCR sequencing, of whom about 200 received two doses of AZD1222 and around 26 received two doses of the MenACWY control vaccine. Enrollment into the trials was organized by age into subgroups of 18-55, 56-69 and 70-plus years, and those subgroups contained approximately 150, 30 and 60 TCR-sequenced participants, respectively. The full study reports these points: Nearly half of unique spike-specific TCRs reportedly recognized epitopes outside regions mutated in the B.1.351 and B.1.1.7 variants. Most participants were white British and females outnumbered males, and the authors suggested that clonal diversity may have been underestimated. The 56-69-year group was small, and its depth increase did not reach significance, likely because of low power. Spike-specific TCR breadth and depth rose significantly after two AZD1222 doses compared with day 0 and with MenACWY recipients. The vaccine-associated CD4 TCRs covered the entire spike protein, and the dominant responses fell in regions 160-218 and 743-854. Conclusions about previously exposed vaccinees are limited, since just six or seven AZD1222 recipients were seropositive for SARS-CoV-2 at baseline. Because no day 14 peak-response samples were available, repertoires were characterized only after the peak T cell response.

The time point label of this sample denotes: sample from adult after SARS-CoV-2 infection, after symptom onset. Two convalescent COVID-19 patients, sampled after symptom onset from adults with prior SARS-CoV-2 infection, were also TCR-sequenced for comparison. From V the trimming removes 4 bases and from J it removes 5 bases, while the gene matches leave 7 bases of the junction unaccounted for. As encoded in the germline V gene, CDR1 is MGHDK while CDR2 is SYGVNS. Reading from cysteine to phenylalanine, the CDR3 counts 15 amino acids. Kept here is only the CDR3 DNA, which spans 45 bases and is read in frame from base 1. The CDR3 regions of human TCRbeta chains were analyzed by immunosequencing. In the original analysis: TCRs in the repertoires were matched against a reference library of SARS-CoV-2-specific TCRs that had been generated with the MIRA antigen-specificity platform. Breadth meant the fraction of unique TCRs that were SARS-CoV-2-associated, whereas depth meant the fraction of total T cells that were SARS-CoV-2-associated. Each spike-specific TCR was assigned to its reactive spike region and to a CD4 or CD8 class using the MIRA data. Log10-transformed breadth and depth values were compared by one-way ANOVA with Sidak's multiple comparisons tests. Not all clones reach the TCRdb copy of this immuneACCESS table, which keeps in-frame sequences only. Checked studies attribute under half of the gap to unresolved V genes and leave the rest unexplained. That table supplies the V and J calls and clone size; D and trimming were determined from the DNA. The sample includes 160,000 or so clones, with around nine tenths observed a single time. Just under 7% of the sample lies in the top ten.

The TCR was taken from an adult who had recovered from COVID-19. Sequencing used peripheral blood, obtained after recovery from COVID-19. Recombination joined TRBV25-1 with TRBJ2-3; TRBD1 matches 9 bases in the middle. The CDR3 here reads CASSVPGQGGDTQYF. The DNA is TGTGCCAGCAGTGTACCGGGACAGGGTGGAGATACGCAGTATTTT.